One sample yielded the 29 T cell receptor beta chains listed below, sequenced in a study of cytomegalovirus exposure and HLA in healthy donors. Clones were read by immunoSEQ multiplex PCR, and TCRdb kept only the in-frame ones, dropping some. Here the sample spans approximately 150,000 clones, about 87% being singletons. Sequencing was carried out using PBMCs. These TCRs come from a woman in her 30s in good health and CMV-seronegative.

The chain uses TRBV6-5 and TRBJ2-5; D remains unclear. V lost 5 bases to trimming and J lost 1 base, with 11 bases between them. Germline CDR1 MNHEY, CDR2 SVGAGI. The CDR3 has 14 amino acids. The CDR3: CASSRLTGQETQYF. CDR3 sequence (DNA): TGTGCCAGCAGTCGACTGACCGGCCAAGAGACCCAGTACTTC.

The V call is TRBV4-3, the J call TRBJ2-1; 9 bases line up with TRBD2. The V gene's germline CDR1 is LGHNA and CDR2 YSLEER. The ends lost 4 bases at V and 4 bases at J; junction bases unmatched: 8. The CDR3 length is 16 residues. The DNA of the CDR3 is TGCGCCAGCAGCCGGGATCTTAGCGGGGGATACAATGAGCAGTTCTTC. Translated, it gives CASSRDLSGGYNEQFF.

The chain is built from TRBV6-4 and TRBJ2-1, with 10 bases fitting TRBD1. V shed 4 bases and J 8 bases; nucleotides not matched to a gene: 8. Per germline, CDR1 MRHNA and CDR2 SNTAGT. The CDR3 runs to 15 residues. The CDR3 region is CASSAAGQGFDEQFF. CDR3 nucleotide sequence: TGTGCCAGCAGTGCCGCGGGACAGGGGTTTGATGAGCAGTTCTTC.

The rearrangement links TRBV5-1 to TRBJ1-2; D ambiguous. The CDR3 is 16 amino acids. V lost 0 bases, J lost 6 bases, and 18 bases lay in between. Germline CDR1 and CDR2: SGHRS and YFSETQ. The CDR3 loop reads CASSLEVTKTSHGYTF. Here the CDR3 DNA reads TGCGCCAGCAGCTTGGAAGTCACAAAGACATCTCATGGCTACACCTTC.

The J gene is TRBJ1-1, the V gene TRBV5-8; D is possibly TRBD1 (6 bases). The CDR3 consists of 16 residues. The ends were cut back, 3 bases at V and 0 bases at J, with 15 bases in the middle. Germline V lookup: CDR1 SGHTS, CDR2 YDEGEE. CDR3 DNA: TGTGCCAGCAGCTATGGACAGAAAACTTTGAACACTGAAGCTTTCTTT. As protein: CASSYGQKTLNTEAFF. Full variable domain (remainder filled in from reference TRBV5-8 and TRBJ1-1): EAGVTQSPTHLIKTRGQQATLRCSPISGHTSVYWYQQALGLGLQFLLWYDEGEERNRGNFPPRFSGRQFPNYSSELNVNALELEDSALYLCASSYGQKTLNTEAFFGQGTRLTVV.

The chain uses TRBV15 and TRBJ2-1, with D possibly being TRBD2 (5 bases). The germline V and J ends were trimmed by 1 base and 3 bases, with 10 bases remaining between them. The CDR3 totals 15 residues. Germline CDR1 LNHNV, CDR2 YYDKDF (reference sequence). The CDR3 coding sequence is TGTGCCACCAGCAGAGTGGACTTAGTCTACAATGAGCAGTTCTTC. Translation: CATSRVDLVYNEQFF.

V and J are TRBV4-1 and TRBJ2-7, with a weak D call TRBD2 (5 bases). The V gene lost 3 bases and the J gene lost 3 bases, with 18 bases spanning the gap. CDR1 and CDR2 (germline): MGHRA, YSYEKL. This CDR3 spans 16 amino acids. CDR3 residues: CASSHKDSVGYYEQYF. The CDR3 bases are TGCGCCAGCAGCCACAAGGACTCCGTGGGATACTACGAGCAGTACTTC.

V and J are TRBV19 and TRBJ2-7; 9 bases line up with TRBD1. This CDR3 comprises 15 residues. Germline CDR1 and CDR2: LNHDA and SQIVND (reference sequence). The V and J ends lost 3 bases and 1 base, in that order; junction bases with no gene match: 4. The CDR3 DNA reads as TGTGCCAGTAGTATTTTGACAGGGGGGTCCTACGAGCAGTACTTC. Its translation is CASSILTGGSYEQYF.

This chain links TRBV27 with TRBJ1-5, with 7 bases identical to TRBD1. Trimming took 8 bases from V and 4 from J; bases not matched to a gene: 5. The length of the CDR3 is 13 residues. CDR1 and CDR2 from the germline V gene are MNHEY and SMNVEV (reference sequence). The CDR3 DNA sequence: TGTGCCAGCCGGGACAGCGAAAATCAGCCCCAGCATTTT. Protein sequence: CASRDSENQPQHF.

The chain carries TRBV19 and TRBJ1-1; D gene uncertain. The CDR3 is 12 amino acids. The germline V gene encodes CDR1 LNHDA and CDR2 SQIVND (reference sequence). The V gene lost 8 bases and the J gene lost 4 bases, with 11 bases spanning the gap. CDR3 protein: CASGGGGTEAFF. The CDR3 DNA reads TGTGCCAGTGGCGGTGGAGGCACTGAAGCTTTCTTT.

In DNA form, the CDR3 reads TGTGCCAGCAGTGCTGACAGGGATCGACCCCGGTGGAGCAATCAGCCCCAGCATTTT. Protein sequence: CASSADRDRPRWSNQPQHF. The chain employs TRBV6-1 and TRBJ1-5; 7 nucleotides match TRBD1. The length of the CDR3 is 19 residues. Trimming cost V 4 bases and J 1 base; bases outside gene matches: 16. Per germline, CDR1 MNHNS and CDR2 SASEGT.

The rearrangement uses TRBV27 and TRBJ2-7, with D tentatively TRBD2 (6 bases). Trimming left V 7 bases short and J 2 bases short, with 12 bases between. The CDR3 sequence is 13 residues long. CDR1 and CDR2 (germline): MNHEY, SMNVEV (reference sequence). The CDR3 protein is CASNVADTYEQYF. The CDR3, as DNA: TGTGCCAGCAATGTAGCGGATACCTACGAGCAGTACTTC.

The genes are TRBV7-9 and TRBJ2-7; TRBD2 might be the D (6 bases). Germline CDR1 and CDR2: SEHNR and FQNEAQ (reference sequence). The CDR3 length is 15 residues. V lost 6 bases to trimming and J lost 3 bases, with 18 bases between them. The CDR3 DNA sequence: TGTGCCAGCAGTTCAACGGCGGGGAGGAACTACGAGCAGTACTTC. Protein sequence: CASSSTAGRNYEQYF.

The chain recombines TRBV27 with TRBJ2-1; 11 bases agree with TRBD2. V shed 5 bases, J shed 3 bases, and the junction held 3 bases outside the gene matches. Germline V gives CDR1 MNHEY, CDR2 SMNVEV (reference sequence). The CDR3 runs to 15 residues. The chain's CDR3 is CASSTGTSGYNEQFF. CDR3 nucleotide sequence: TGTGCCAGCAGTACAGGGACTAGCGGCTACAATGAGCAGTTCTTC.

This chain links TRBV6-6 with TRBJ2-7; 10 nucleotides align to TRBD1. V lost 11 bases, J lost 5 bases, and 15 bases stayed unmatched. This CDR3 comprises 15 residues. Germline loops: CDR1 MNHNY, CDR2 SVGAGI (reference sequence). The CDR3 DNA sequence: TGTGCCTCGGCCGTACTCGGGGACAGGGGTAACGAGCAGTACTTC. It translates to CASAVLGDRGNEQYF.

The chain has TRBV5-8 and TRBJ2-7; 7 bases fit TRBD1. V was clipped by 2 bases and J by 2 bases; unmatched bases: 1. Germline V gene sequence: CDR1 SGHTS, CDR2 YDEGEE. The CDR3 extends over 13 amino acids. The CDR3 here is CASSFDRAYEQYF. CDR3 in DNA: TGTGCCAGCAGCTTTGACAGGGCCTACGAGCAGTACTTC.

This chain links TRBV4-1 with TRBJ2-1, with 7 positions matching TRBD2. The CDR3 loop spans 15 amino acids. Per the germline V gene, CDR1 is MGHRA and CDR2 is YSYEKL. The trim removed 0 bases at V and 3 bases at J, leaving 2 bases unmatched. The CDR3 nucleotides are TGCGCCAGCAGCCAAGAGGGGGGGGTCTACAATGAGCAGTTCTTC. This gives the protein CASSQEGGVYNEQFF.

This chain joins TRBV27 and TRBJ2-7; D remains unclear. Trimming left V 3 bases short and J 0 bases short, with 9 bases between. Per the germline V gene, CDR1 is MNHEY and CDR2 is SMNVEV (reference sequence). The CDR3 is made up of 14 amino acids. This CDR3 is CASSFSASSYEQYF. DNA of the CDR3: TGTGCCAGCAGTTTTAGTGCAAGCTCCTACGAGCAGTACTTC.

The chain is built from TRBV7-9 and TRBJ1-3; 7 nucleotides agree with TRBD1. The CDR3 covers 14 residues. V was pared by 4 bases and J by 2 bases, with 2 bases of the junction left unmatched. Looked up from germline, CDR1 is SEHNR and CDR2 is FQNEAQ (reference sequence). CDR3 sequence reads: CASSSGTAGNTIYF. In DNA, the CDR3 is TGTGCCAGCAGCTCCGGGACAGCTGGAAACACCATATATTTT.

This chain joins TRBV10-1 and TRBJ2-5; 8 bases are a match to TRBD2. V lost 0 bases, J lost 5 bases, and 8 bases stayed unmatched. The CDR3 spans 16 residues. Germline V gene sequence: CDR1 WNHNN, CDR2 SYGVQD (reference sequence). CDR3 bases: TGCGCCAGCAGTGAGTCGGGCGGGGGGCCTGAGGAGACCCAGTACTTC. This gives the protein CASSESGGGPEETQYF.

The chain recombines TRBV29-1 with TRBJ2-5, with 7 bases that match TRBD2. The germline gives CDR1 SQVTM, CDR2 ANQGSEA. The CDR3 is 13 amino acids. Trimming at V came to 4 bases and at J to 1 base, leaving 3 bases not matched to a gene. CDR3 in amino acids: CSVAGGVQETQYF. In nucleotides, the CDR3 is TGCAGCGTTGCGGGGGGAGTCCAAGAGACCCAGTACTTC.

The J gene is TRBJ2-1, the V gene TRBV19; 11 bases align to TRBD2. CDR3 length: 18 amino acids. In germline, CDR1 is LNHDA, CDR2 SQIVND (reference sequence). V was pared by 5 bases and J by 7 bases, with 16 bases of the junction left unmatched. DNA for the CDR3: TGTGCCAGTAGTGGGGCGCTAGCGGGGGGACTGCAGGGTAATGAGCAGTTCTTC. It yields the protein CASSGALAGGLQGNEQFF.

V gene TRBV19 combines with J gene TRBJ1-1; 10 bases align to TRBD1. Germline V lookup: CDR1 LNHDA, CDR2 SQIVND (reference sequence). The junction had 5 bases not matched to a gene; V was cut back by 10 bases and J by 3 bases. The CDR3 loop spans 13 amino acids. CDR3 bases: TGTGCCACTGACAGGGGGCATGACACTGAAGCTTTCTTT. This encodes CATDRGHDTEAFF.

The V gene is TRBV5-1, the J gene TRBJ1-1; 7 bases match TRBD1. The CDR3 is made up of 15 amino acids. With V trimmed by 5 bases and J by 0 bases, 7 bases remained unmatched. Germline V gene data show CDR1 as SGHRS and CDR2 as YFSETQ. CDR3 amino acids: CASRPDRLLNTEAFF. Here the CDR3 DNA reads TGCGCCAGCAGACCGGACAGGCTTCTGAACACTGAAGCTTTCTTT.

The V call is TRBV15, the J call TRBJ1-4; D possibly corresponds to TRBD1 (5 bases). From germline, CDR1 is LNHNV and CDR2 YYDKDF (reference sequence). The CDR3 sequence is 14 residues long. Trimming took 8 bases from V and 0 from J, leaving 10 bases between them. DNA for the CDR3: TGTGCCACCCGACAACAGGCAACTAATGAAAAACTGTTTTTT. Protein product: CATRQQATNEKLFF.

In its sample, this clone was seen a few times. The rearrangement links TRBV27 to TRBJ1-5; D gene uncertain. Germline V CDR1 and CDR2: MNHEY, SMNVEV (reference sequence). V gave up 4 bases and J gave up 0 bases, with 4 bases separating them. This CDR3 is 13 amino acids long. CDR3 nucleotides: TGTGCCAGCAGTTGGAGTAGCAATCAGCCCCAGCATTTT. This codes for CASSWSSNQPQHF.

V and J are TRBV5-5 and TRBJ1-2; 8 bases agree with TRBD1. J was trimmed by 6 bases and V by 3 bases; bases with no gene match: 7. This CDR3 contains 14 residues. Germline loops: CDR1 SGHKS, CDR2 YYEKEE (reference sequence). The CDR3 is CASSSQGEGNGYTF. In DNA form, the CDR3 reads TGTGCCAGCAGCTCACAGGGGGAAGGGAATGGCTACACCTTC.

CDR3 sequence: CASRVGQGTAEAFF. In nucleotides, the CDR3 is TGTGCCAGCAGGGTGGGGCAGGGGACGGCTGAAGCTTTCTTT. This chain joins TRBV13 and TRBJ1-1, with a tentative D call TRBD1 (6 bases). This CDR3 is 14 amino acids long. V was cut by 6 bases and J by 6 bases, with 17 bases left in between. Per the germline V gene, CDR1 is PRHDT and CDR2 is FYEKMQ (reference sequence).

The chain couples TRBV10-3 to TRBJ2-2; 7 bases are a match to TRBD2. The germline CDR1 and CDR2 sequences are ENHRY and SYGVKD. V gave up 3 bases and J gave up 3 bases; unmatched junction bases: 4. The CDR3 has 15 amino acids. CDR3 sequence: CAISDRAGDTGELFF. Written as DNA, the CDR3 is TGTGCCATCAGTGATAGGGCGGGGGACACCGGGGAGCTGTTTTTT.